What follows describes a single T cell receptor beta chain. Authors' methods: Amplification from reference gene primers served as the basis for estimated nucleated cell counts. Profiling relied on immunoSEQ multiplex PCR, and the TCRdb table lists in-frame clones only, not all of them. Clonal size and the V and J genes are those of that table, whereas D and trimming came from the DNA. Counted here are more than 400,000 clones, 70% to 90% occurring once; the ten biggest clones make up about 3.2%. The data belong to a study of blood T cell repertoires in COVID-19. About the study: Material from acute and convalescent COVID-19 was sourced from the United States, Italy and Spain. PBMCs, B-cell-depleted T cells, or T cells were the source of the cDNA or gDNA that made up the material.

Sequencing was done on a sample of peripheral blood. This sequence was found in a human donor in a cohort sampled during active COVID-19.

The CDR3 nucleotides read TGCGCCAGCAGTGGGGACAGCTTATACAATGAGCAGTTCTTC. It is translated as CASSGDSLYNEQFF. This rearrangement joins TRBV5-1 to TRBJ2-1; 7 nucleotides agree with TRBD1. Per the germline V gene, CDR1 is SGHRS and CDR2 is YFSETQ. V shed 5 bases, J shed 4 bases, and the junction held 6 bases outside the gene matches. CDR3 size: 14 residues.